This TCR beta chain was captured in a study of PD-1 blockade in classical Hodgkin lymphoma. This clone was observed once. Its antigen is still unknown. Germline CDR1 is LNHDA and CDR2 is SQIVND (reference sequence). The CDR3 sequence is 15 residues long. Trimming took 3 bases from V and 2 from J; bases not matched to a gene: 5. All trial patients relapsed after autologous stem cell transplantation. Sequencing used immunoSEQ multiplex PCR; TCRdb keeps in-frame clones, though not all of them. The sample shows some 93,000 clones, roughly 90% of them seen only once. Study outcomes and limitations: Newly diagnosed patients and complete responders had comparable diversity at baseline. Compared with baseline, CD4+ but not CD8+ TCR diversity had risen significantly by C4D1. Newly diagnosed patients reportedly had lower baseline TCR diversity than healthy donors. Why repertoires differed is undefined; disease activity or prior therapy possibly contributed.

This sequence joins TRBV19 and TRBJ2-7; TRBD1 agrees at 9 bases. The clonotype originates from a human donor with classical Hodgkin lymphoma. The input for sequencing was peripheral blood mononuclear cells (PBMCs), taken at baseline. The CDR3 region has the DNA TGTGCCAGTAGTATTCGACAGGGGGTTACCTACGAGCAGTACTTC. Its protein product is CASSIRQGVTYEQYF.